This T cell receptor beta chain derives from a study of T-cell memory formation after mild COVID-19. Study background: Largely donor-specific TCR clusters were found.

A single record per CDR3 protein comes from TCRdb applying MiXCR to the 5' RACE reads. The table includes approximately 400,000 distinct CDR3 sequences, less than 25% detected once. There are 11 residues in the CDR3. V was trimmed by 6 bases and J by 10 bases, leaving 12 bases between them. This clonotype was seen a handful of times. The chain has TRBV12-3 or TRBV12-4 and TRBJ1-1; a weak D match, TRBD1 (5 bases). The receptor's source is an adult woman who had mild COVID-19 (a few samples of this study predate the infection). Cell type and time point are not known. Sequenced material: PBMCs or a T cell subset sorted from them (not recorded which). The DNA of the CDR3 is TGTGCCAGCAGCTTGGGACTTGGAGCTTTCTTT. This translates into CASSLGLGAFF.